These 30 T cell receptor beta chains came from one sample sequenced in a study of monozygotic twins with inflammatory bowel disease. After re-calling the 5' RACE reads, TCRdb lists one entry per CDR3 protein, DNA absent. This sample contains 150,000 to 200,000 distinct CDR3 sequences. What was sequenced was blood. These receptors all come from a human donor with ulcerative colitis or Crohn's disease, or a healthy co-twin of an affected twin (not recorded which).

V is TRBV4-1 and J is TRBJ1-4; TCRdb selects TRBD1, and the lack of DNA leaves this call unchecked. The germline CDR1 and CDR2 sequences are MGHRA and YSYEKL. The CDR3 is made up of 15 amino acids. CDR3: CASSQAQGPNEKLFF.

V usage is TRBV29-1 and J usage is TRBJ2-1; no DNA is available, so the TRBD1 call from TCRdb remains unchecked. The CDR3 sequence is 16 residues long. Germline CDR1 is SQVTM and CDR2 is ANQGSEA. CDR3 region: CSVNTAQGWSYNEQFF.

The rearrangement links TRBV2 to TRBJ2-7; TCRdb gives TRBD1 as the D gene, but with no DNA this cannot be confirmed. The CDR3 has 12 amino acids. The germline gives CDR1 SNHLY, CDR2 FYNNEI. This CDR3 reads CASLDRAYEQYF.

The gene calls are TRBV4-3 and TRBJ1-2. The CDR3 has 15 residues. The germline V gene encodes CDR1 LGHNA and CDR2 YSLEER. This CDR3 reads CASSQEAGRRYGYTF.

V is TRBV4-1 and J is TRBJ2-6. Germline lookup yields CDR1 MGHRA and CDR2 YSYEKL. The CDR3 is 13 amino acids. The CDR3 sequence: CASSPTGANVLTF.

The chain couples TRBV29-1 to TRBJ2-3; without DNA, the TCRdb call of TRBD1 cannot be checked. Germline lookup yields CDR1 SQVTM and CDR2 ANQGSEA. This CDR3 region has 12 residues. CDR3 region: CSVRDGTDTQYF.

The chain combines TRBV7-9 with TRBJ2-1; TCRdb selects TRBD1, and the lack of DNA leaves this call unchecked. In germline, CDR1 is SEHNR, CDR2 FQNEAQ (reference sequence). The CDR3 runs to 17 residues. This CDR3 is CASSPLSRDLVQYEQFF.

The chain has TRBV7-9 and TRBJ1-2. Germline loops: CDR1 SEHNR, CDR2 FQNEAQ (reference sequence). CDR3 length: 13 amino acids. The CDR3 loop is CASKEGRNYGYTF. The full variable domain, rest sourced from reference TRBV7-9 and TRBJ1-2, is DTGVSQNPRHKITKRGQNVTFRCDPISEHNRLYWYRQTLGQGPEFLTYFQNEAQLEKSRLLSDRFSAERPKGSFSTLEIQRTEQGDSAMYLCASKEGRNYGYTFGSGTRLTVV.

The genes are TRBV6-1 and TRBJ2-6. The CDR3 sequence is 13 residues long. Germline values: CDR1 MNHNS, CDR2 SASEGT. The CDR3 here is CASSGVGANVLTF.

CDR3: CSVARLGAEQFF. This sequence joins TRBV29-1 and TRBJ2-1; checking the TCRdb D call of TRBD2 is not possible without DNA. The CDR3 length is 12 residues. Per germline, CDR1 SQVTM and CDR2 ANQGSEA.

The chain recombines TRBV10-3 with TRBJ2-2. There are 13 residues in the CDR3. Germline V lookup: CDR1 ENHRY, CDR2 SYGVKD. Here the CDR3 reads CAIRNMDTGELFF.

The gene calls are TRBV10-3 and TRBJ2-2. The CDR3 runs to 11 residues. Germline CDR1 reads ENHRY; CDR2 reads SYGVKD. The CDR3 sequence is CAIGKAGELFF.

The chain links TRBV20-1 to TRBJ1-6. Germline V lookup: CDR1 DFQATT, CDR2 SNEGSKA (reference sequence). The CDR3 has 13 amino acids. The CDR3 region is CSARREYNSPLHF.

The rearrangement links TRBV7-9 to TRBJ1-4; the D gene TCRdb calls, TRBD1, cannot be checked with no DNA. Germline CDR1 SEHNR, CDR2 FQNEAQ (reference sequence). CDR3 length: 16 residues. The CDR3 sequence is CASSLRGSTTNEKLFF. Supplemented by reference TRBV7-9 and TRBJ1-4, the full variable domain reads DTGVSQNPRHKITKRGQNVTFRCDPISEHNRLYWYRQTLGQGPEFLTYFQNEAQLEKSRLLSDRFSAERPKGSFSTLEIQRTEQGDSAMYLCASSLRGSTTNEKLFFGSGTQLSVL.

The J gene is TRBJ2-7, the V gene TRBV28; TCRdb returns TRBD1, unconfirmable since there is no DNA. CDR1 is MDHEN and CDR2 is SYDVKM in the germline V gene. This CDR3 contains 18 residues. The chain's CDR3 is CASSPLGAGQGALYEQYF.

The chain recombines TRBV21-1 with TRBJ2-2. TRBV21-1 is listed as a pseudogene. This CDR3 comprises 14 residues. CDR3 sequence: CASSKVMDPGELFF.

This chain links TRBV29-1 with TRBJ2-5; TCRdb returns TRBD1, unconfirmable since there is no DNA. CDR1 is SQVTM, CDR2 ANQGSEA, per germline. The CDR3 is 15 amino acids. This chain's CDR3 is CSVTPKRPQGETQYF. The complete variable domain, with remaining parts taken from reference TRBV29-1 and TRBJ2-5, reads SAVISQKPSRDICQRGTSLTIQCQVDSQVTMMFWYRQQPGQSLTLIATANQGSEATYESGFVIDKFPISRPNLTFSTLTVSNMSPEDSSIYLCSVTPKRPQGETQYFGPGTRLLVL.

The chain has TRBV6-1 and TRBJ1-6; TCRdb designates TRBD1, a call that cannot be tested without DNA. The germline V gene encodes CDR1 MNHNS and CDR2 SASEGT. This CDR3 contains 14 residues. Here the CDR3 reads CASSQGQFSSPLHF.

The rearrangement uses TRBV5-1 and TRBJ1-1. Germline assignment: CDR1 SGHRS and CDR2 YFSETQ. The CDR3 length is 14 residues. CDR3 region: CASSFRTLNTEAFF.

The chain recombines TRBV6-5 with TRBJ1-5; the D gene TCRdb calls, TRBD1, cannot be checked with no DNA. The CDR3 extends over 15 amino acids. The germline gives CDR1 MNHEY, CDR2 SVGAGI. CDR3 residues: CASSWGTEGNQPQHF.

The chain uses TRBV20-1 and TRBJ1-1. This CDR3 spans 11 amino acids. Germline loops: CDR1 DFQATT, CDR2 SNEGSKA (reference sequence). The CDR3: CSASRETEAFF.

CDR3 protein: CASSLGAGFTDTQYF. The gene calls are TRBV11-2 and TRBJ2-3; the D call from TCRdb, TRBD1, cannot be confirmed without DNA. Germline CDR1 reads SGHAT; CDR2 reads FQNNGV. This CDR3 is 15 amino acids long.

V is TRBV20-1 and J is TRBJ1-6; the D call of TRBD1 rests on TCRdb alone, since no DNA is present to check it. The germline V gene encodes CDR1 DFQATT and CDR2 SNEGSKA (reference sequence). The CDR3 contains 14 residues. CDR3 in amino acids: CSASRDVYNSPLHF.

The chain couples TRBV7-2 to TRBJ2-5; TCRdb names TRBD2, which stays unverified in the absence of DNA. The CDR3 spans 17 residues. Germline V CDR1 and CDR2: SGHTA, FQGNSA. CDR3 sequence: CASSAGLAGGGQETQYF.

The chain uses TRBV7-2 and TRBJ1-6; TCRdb reports TRBD1, a call that lacks DNA to check it against. CDR3 length: 16 amino acids. Germline lookup yields CDR1 SGHTA and CDR2 FQGNSA. CDR3 in amino acids: CASTLTGKSYNSPLHF. Combining the CDR3 with reference TRBV7-2 and TRBJ1-6 gives the whole variable domain GAGVSQSPSNKVTEKGKDVELRCDPISGHTALYWYRQSLGQGLEFLIYFQGNSAPDKSGLPSDRFSAERTGGSVSTLTIQRTQQEDSAVYLCASTLTGKSYNSPLHFGNGTRLTVT.

The rearrangement links TRBV28 to TRBJ1-6; the D call of TRBD1 rests on TCRdb alone, since no DNA is present to check it. CDR3 length equals 22 residues. Germline V gene sequence: CDR1 MDHEN, CDR2 SYDVKM. The CDR3 sequence: CASSLIHGWSPAGQAYNSPLHF.

Here the CDR3 reads CASGQGRSPDTQYF. The chain links TRBV14 to TRBJ2-3; the TCRdb D gene call, TRBD1, has no DNA to confirm it. The germline V gene has CDR1 SGHDN and CDR2 FVKESK. CDR3 size: 14 residues.

The chain recombines TRBV2 with TRBJ1-4. This CDR3 is built from 12 residues. Germline V gene lookup returns CDR1 SNHLY and CDR2 FYNNEI. The CDR3 is CASSGRSEKLFF.

The chain carries TRBV27 and TRBJ2-1; TCRdb reports TRBD1, a call that lacks DNA to check it against. The CDR3 consists of 13 residues. CDR1 MNHEY and CDR2 SMNVEV come from the germline V gene (reference sequence). The CDR3 is CASSSWGANEQFF.

The rearrangement joins TRBV19 to TRBJ2-7; the TCRdb call, TRBD2, lacks DNA for checking. The CDR3 totals 14 residues. Germline-derived CDR1 and CDR2 are LNHDA and SQIVND (reference sequence). The CDR3 is CASSRYRDYREQYF.